Each of the 25 T cell receptor beta chains below was sequenced from the same sample in a study of blood T cell repertoires in COVID-19. Sequencing was performed with immunoSEQ multiplex PCR; in TCRdb, only in-frame clones are kept and a portion is missing. The sample has 75,000 to 100,000 clones; around 87% are singletons. Sequencing was carried out using peripheral blood. These receptors all stem from a human donor in a cohort sampled during active COVID-19.

This clone was counted a single time. The chain recombines TRBV7-2 with TRBJ2-1, with 15 bases identical to TRBD2. This CDR3 is built from 17 residues. The ends lost 5 bases at V and 2 bases at J; junction bases unmatched: 4. CDR1 is SGHTA, CDR2 FQGNSA, per germline. The CDR3 spells CASSPGLAGGAYNEQFF. The CDR3 region has the DNA TGTGCCAGCAGCCCGGGACTAGCGGGGGGCGCCTACAATGAGCAGTTCTTC. The complete variable domain, with remaining parts taken from reference TRBV7-2 and TRBJ2-1, reads GAGVSQSPSNKVTEKGKDVELRCDPISGHTALYWYRQSLGQGLEFLIYFQGNSAPDKSGLPSDRFSAERTGGSVSTLTIQRTQQEDSAVYLCASSPGLAGGAYNEQFFGPGTRLTVL.

The genes are TRBV4-1 and TRBJ1-2, with D maybe TRBD1 (5 bases). Germline values: CDR1 MGHRA, CDR2 YSYEKL. The CDR3 runs 17 residues. Trimming took off 1 base at V and 8 bases at J, with 23 bases between the two ends. CDR3 nucleotides: TGCGCCAGCAGCCAAGCCCTCTCAGGGTTTATAGGAGAGGGCTACACCTTC. This codes for CASSQALSGFIGEGYTF.

This chain links TRBV5-5 with TRBJ2-5; 8 positions agree with TRBD2. V shed 4 bases, J shed 0 bases, and the junction held 8 bases outside the gene matches. The CDR3 extends over 16 amino acids. The V gene's germline CDR1 is SGHKS and CDR2 YYEKEE (reference sequence). The CDR3 sequence is CASSQGSSGYQETQYF. The CDR3, as DNA: TGTGCCAGCAGCCAGGGTTCTAGCGGGTACCAAGAGACCCAGTACTTC.

The chain is built from TRBV5-1 and TRBJ2-3; D might be TRBD1 (6 bases). Per germline, CDR1 SGHRS and CDR2 YFSETQ. Trimming pared 0 bases from V and 2 bases from J, leaving 10 bases between. The CDR3 runs to 15 residues. The CDR3 nucleotides are TGCGCCAGCAGCTTGGAGTACAGGGACACAGATACGCAGTATTTT. Translating it yields CASSLEYRDTDTQYF.

V usage is TRBV5-1 and J usage is TRBJ2-1, with D unclear. V shed 6 bases and J shed 9 bases, with 16 bases lying between them. CDR3 size: 13 residues. Looked up from germline, CDR1 is SGHRS and CDR2 is YFSETQ. The CDR3 loop reads CASTPPDKIEQFF. CDR3 bases: TGCGCCAGCACCCCCCCAGATAAGATTGAGCAGTTCTTC.

This chain links TRBV6-2 or TRBV6-3 with TRBJ1-2; D perhaps matches TRBD1 (5 bases). V was shortened by 3 bases and J by 2 bases, with 10 bases between the two germline ends. The CDR3 runs to 14 residues. CDR1 and CDR2 (germline): MNHEY, SVGEGT. CDR3 DNA sequence: TGTGCCAGCAGTTATGGCGACAGCAACTATGGCTACACCTTC. It is translated as CASSYGDSNYGYTF.

This sequence joins TRBV3-1 (or the pseudogene TRBV3-2) and TRBJ1-1; 12 positions match TRBD1. Germline V gene lookup returns CDR1 LGHDT and CDR2 YNNKEL (reference sequence). The V and J ends lost 5 bases and 4 bases, in that order; junction bases with no gene match: 2. This CDR3 is 14 amino acids long. The CDR3 DNA reads TGTGCCAGCAGCGGGGGACAGGGGGCCACTGAAGCTTTCTTT. Amino acids: CASSGGQGATEAFF.

This rearrangement joins TRBV7-3 to TRBJ2-5; tentatively, D is TRBD1 (5 bases). This CDR3 has 14 amino acids. The germline CDR1 and CDR2 sequences are SGHTA and FQGTGA. Trimming removed 0 bases from V and 1 base from J, with 6 bases in between. CDR3 nucleotides: TGTGCCAGCAGCTTAACAGGGGCCCAAGAGACCCAGTACTTC. This gives the protein CASSLTGAQETQYF.

CDR3 region: CATSQEAYNEQFF. The CDR3 DNA is TGTGCTACATCCCAGGAGGCCTACAATGAGCAGTTCTTC. The V call is TRBV7-3, the J call TRBJ2-1, with a tentative D call TRBD2 (5 bases). CDR3 length equals 13 residues. Germline CDR1 reads SGHTA; CDR2 reads FQGTGA.

This chain connects TRBV5-1 to TRBJ1-1, with D tentatively TRBD1 (6 bases). Germline V gene sequence: CDR1 SGHRS, CDR2 YFSETQ. Trimming left V 4 bases short and J 1 base short, with 17 bases between. This CDR3 region has 16 residues. CDR3 coding DNA: TGCGCCAGCAGCGCTAACTCCGGGACACAGAACACTGAAGCTTTCTTT. Its translation is CASSANSGTQNTEAFF.

This rearrangement joins TRBV18 to TRBJ1-3, with 7 bases that match TRBD1. The CDR3 is 16 amino acids. CDR1 is KGHSH, CDR2 LQKENI, per germline. V was clipped by 3 bases and J by 2 bases; unmatched bases: 7. As DNA, the CDR3 is TGTGCCAGCTCACCTTCCACAGGGGCGGCTGGAAACACCATATATTTT. Protein product: CASSPSTGAAGNTIYF.

The V call is TRBV11-2, the J call TRBJ2-7; 11 nucleotides agree with TRBD1. V shed 5 bases and J 0 bases; nucleotides not matched to a gene: 3. From germline, CDR1 is SGHAT and CDR2 FQNNGV. This CDR3 contains 15 residues. The CDR3 nucleotides are TGTGCCAGCAGCCGAGGGACAGGGGGCTCCTACGAGCAGTACTTC. Translation gives CASSRGTGGSYEQYF.

The CDR3 region is CASSIVGRGLAGADTQYF. CDR3 bases: TGTGCCAGTAGTATAGTCGGTAGAGGACTAGCGGGGGCAGATACGCAGTATTTT. The rearrangement uses TRBV19 and TRBJ2-3; 13 positions match TRBD2. V lost 1 base, J lost 4 bases, and 8 bases stayed unmatched. The CDR3 runs 18 residues. Per the germline V gene, CDR1 is LNHDA and CDR2 is SQIVND (reference sequence).

This clone occurred a few times. The rearrangement links TRBV10-1 to TRBJ2-7; no clear D. This CDR3 comprises 13 residues. The V end was cut by 1 base, the J end by 6 bases, with 10 bases between. CDR1 is WNHNN, CDR2 SYGVQD, per germline (reference sequence). CDR3 in amino acids: CASSELLRSEQYF. DNA for the CDR3: TGCGCCAGCAGTGAGTTATTAAGGAGCGAGCAGTACTTC.

This rearrangement joins TRBV28 to TRBJ1-2; no firm D call. The length of the CDR3 is 15 residues. The germline V gene has CDR1 MDHEN and CDR2 SYDVKM. The V end was cut by 7 bases, the J end by 4 bases, with 19 bases between. The CDR3 region is CASTTTSFGIYGYTF. As DNA, the CDR3 is TGTGCCAGCACCACAACCTCGTTCGGGATCTATGGCTACACCTTC.

This sequence joins TRBV6-5 and TRBJ2-1; D is unresolved. The CDR3 loop spans 12 amino acids. The V gene lost 4 bases and the J gene lost 4 bases, with 5 bases spanning the gap. CDR1 is MNHEY and CDR2 is SVGAGI in the germline V gene. The CDR3 region has the DNA TGTGCCAGCAGTTTGAGATACAATGAGCAGTTCTTC. Amino acids: CASSLRYNEQFF.

The chain has TRBV6-5 and TRBJ1-2, with 8 bases fitting TRBD1. Germline CDR1 MNHEY, CDR2 SVGAGI. CDR3 size: 12 residues. Trimming at V came to 6 bases and at J to 5 bases, leaving 2 bases not matched to a gene. The CDR3 DNA is TGTGCCAGCAGCAGGACAGGGTATGGCTACACCTTC. Residues: CASSRTGYGYTF.

This rearrangement joins TRBV5-4 to TRBJ2-3; TRBD2 matches 8 bases. The CDR3 runs 15 residues. With V trimmed by 4 bases and J by 5 bases, 9 bases remained unmatched. CDR1 is SGHNT, CDR2 YYREEE, per germline (reference sequence). The CDR3 region has the DNA TGTGCCAGCAGCCCGAGCGGGGGAGTAGGAGATACGCAGTATTTT. Its protein product is CASSPSGGVGDTQYF.

CDR3 nucleotide sequence: TGTGCCAGCAGTTACAGACTTAGCATTCGTGATACGCAGTATTTT. Protein sequence: CASSYRLSIRDTQYF. V usage is TRBV6-2 or TRBV6-3 and J usage is TRBJ2-3; D is undetermined. CDR1 and CDR2 (germline): MNHEY, SVGEGT. V shed 2 bases and J shed 6 bases, with 15 bases lying between them. This CDR3 contains 15 residues.

The chain employs TRBV2 and TRBJ2-7; 10 bases are a match to TRBD2. There are 14 residues in the CDR3. Germline V lookup: CDR1 SNHLY, CDR2 FYNNEI. V dropped 6 bases and J dropped 2; count of bases not matched to a gene: 4. CDR3 nucleotides: TGTGCCAGCAGCCCGGGACTAGCGCCCTACGAGCAGTACTTC. It translates to CASSPGLAPYEQYF.

The chain joins TRBV4-1 to TRBJ1-1, with unresolved D. Germline V gene data show CDR1 as MGHRA and CDR2 as YSYEKL. This CDR3 region has 15 residues. V dropped 4 bases and J dropped 0 bases, with 12 bases sitting between them. The CDR3 sequence is CASSPLAKMNTEAFF. For the CDR3, the DNA is TGCGCCAGCAGCCCCCTAGCGAAAATGAACACTGAAGCTTTCTTT.

The V and J genes are TRBV18 and TRBJ2-7, with D possibly TRBD1 on 6 matching bases. The CDR3 is made up of 15 amino acids. Looked up from germline, CDR1 is KGHSH and CDR2 is LQKENI. V lost 3 bases, J lost 3 bases, and 15 bases lay in between. The CDR3 protein is CASSPGTLRNYEQYF. The CDR3, as DNA: TGTGCCAGCTCACCGGGGACACTTAGAAACTACGAGCAGTACTTC.

The chain uses TRBV6-2 or TRBV6-3 and TRBJ1-1, with no clear D. Trimming cost V 7 bases and J 4 bases, with 19 bases left between them. Germline V lookup: CDR1 MNHEY, CDR2 SVGEGT. The CDR3 has 15 residues. The CDR3 nucleotides read TGTGCCAGCATCCCAGGAGACCTCCGCGGCACTGAAGCTTTCTTT. Translating gives CASIPGDLRGTEAFF.

J is TRBJ2-3 and V is TRBV9; 14 nucleotides line up with TRBD2. The CDR3 spans 18 residues. The germline V gene has CDR1 SGDLS and CDR2 YYNGEE. Germline trimming cut 1 base from V and 7 bases from J; bases unmatched to any gene: 11. The CDR3 loop is CASSVSYFGTSGSNTQYF. The CDR3 region has the DNA TGTGCCAGCAGCGTATCATACTTTGGGACTAGCGGGAGCAATACGCAGTATTTT.

In this sample, this clone turned up many times. The CDR3 loop reads CASRPGLEIKQYF. The CDR3 coding sequence is TGTGCCAGCAGGCCGGGACTAGAGATAAAGCAGTACTTC. The gene calls are TRBV7-9 and TRBJ2-7, with TRBD2 identical over 8 bases. The CDR3 runs to 13 residues. The J segment lost 8 bases and the V segment lost 6 bases, leaving 9 bases of the junction unmatched. Germline CDR1 and CDR2: SEHNR and FQNEAQ (reference sequence).